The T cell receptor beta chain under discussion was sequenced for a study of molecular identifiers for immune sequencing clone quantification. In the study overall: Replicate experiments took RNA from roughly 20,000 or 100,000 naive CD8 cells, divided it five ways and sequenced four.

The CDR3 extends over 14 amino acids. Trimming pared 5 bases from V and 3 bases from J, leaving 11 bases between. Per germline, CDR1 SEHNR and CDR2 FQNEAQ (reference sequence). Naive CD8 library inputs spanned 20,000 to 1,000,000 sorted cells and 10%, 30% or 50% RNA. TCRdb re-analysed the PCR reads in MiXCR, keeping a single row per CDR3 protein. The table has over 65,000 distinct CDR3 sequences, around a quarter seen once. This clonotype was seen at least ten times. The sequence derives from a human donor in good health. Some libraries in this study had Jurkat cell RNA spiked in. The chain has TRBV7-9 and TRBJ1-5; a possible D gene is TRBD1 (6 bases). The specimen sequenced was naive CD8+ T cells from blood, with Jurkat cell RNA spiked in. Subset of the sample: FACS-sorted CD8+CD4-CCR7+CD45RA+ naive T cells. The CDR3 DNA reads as TGTGCCAGCAGCCTATCAGGGGTCAATCAGCCCCAGCATTTT. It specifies CASSLSGVNQPQHF.